The T cell receptor beta chain under discussion was sequenced for a study of radiotherapy plus CTLA-4 blockade in lung cancer (dated by TCRdb to 2016 to 2018). Context from the whole study: Objective responses were observed in 18% of enrolled patients, and disease control was achieved in less than 35%. The paper as a whole reports these results and caveats: The strongest predictors of response were reported to be early dynamic shifts in blood T cell clones along with a rise in serum interferon-beta following radiation. After treatment with radiotherapy and ipilimumab, TCR clones that originated in tumors expanded in peripheral blood.

From the cysteine through the phenylalanine, the CDR3 covers 16 amino acids. Only CDR3 DNA remains: 48 bases, in frame from the first base. Trimming leaves V shorter by 1 base and J shorter by 2 bases, with the junction holding 7 bases beyond the gene matches. CDR1 and CDR2, per the germline V gene, are SGHVT and SQSDAQ. Focal radiation therapy combined with CTLA-4 blockade (ipilimumab) was tested in patients with chemo-refractory metastatic non-small-cell lung cancer. The receptor library was made with the immunoSEQ multiplex PCR assay. Not all clones reach the TCRdb copy of this immuneACCESS table, which keeps in-frame sequences only. Checked studies attribute under half of the gap to unresolved V genes and leave the rest unexplained. This sample comprises around 29,000 clones, roughly 77% of them detected only once. The top ten clones comprise roughly 24% of the sample. This clone occurred once. Its antigen remains undetermined. It has no much larger one-base neighbor in the sample; base qualities were not kept.

This clonotype was sampled from a human donor with non-small cell lung cancer that progressed on radiotherapy plus ipilimumab. The chain uses TRBV7-4 and TRBJ2-5; 7 middle bases align to TRBD1. The material was peripheral blood, obtained from a patient treated with radiotherapy plus ipilimumab. CDR3 loop: CASSLVHRDSQETQYF. The base sequence is TGTGCCAGCAGCTTAGTGCACCGGGACAGTCAAGAGACCCAGTACTTC.